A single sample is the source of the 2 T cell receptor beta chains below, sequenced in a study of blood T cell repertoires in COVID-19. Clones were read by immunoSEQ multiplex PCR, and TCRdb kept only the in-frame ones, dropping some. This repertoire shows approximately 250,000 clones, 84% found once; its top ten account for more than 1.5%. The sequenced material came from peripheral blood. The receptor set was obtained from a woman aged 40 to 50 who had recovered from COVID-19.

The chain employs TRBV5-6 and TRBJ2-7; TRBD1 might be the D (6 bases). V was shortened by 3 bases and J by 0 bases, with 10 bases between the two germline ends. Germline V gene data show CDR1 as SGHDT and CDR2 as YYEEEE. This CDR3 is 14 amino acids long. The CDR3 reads CASSSPTGSYEQYF. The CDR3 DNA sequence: TGTGCCAGCAGCTCCCCGACAGGCTCCTACGAGCAGTACTTC.

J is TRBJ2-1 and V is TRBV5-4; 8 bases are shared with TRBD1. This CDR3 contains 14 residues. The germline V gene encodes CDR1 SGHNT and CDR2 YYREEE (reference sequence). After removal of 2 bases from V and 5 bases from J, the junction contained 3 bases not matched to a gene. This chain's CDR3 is CASSFRDRNNEQFF. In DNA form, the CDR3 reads TGTGCCAGCAGCTTCCGGGACAGGAACAATGAGCAGTTCTTC.